These 23 T cell receptor beta chains came from one sample sequenced in a study of T cells in Graves' hyperthyroidism and ophthalmopathy. What was amplified from RNA transcripts were TCR beta CDR3 regions. TCR CDR3 regions were first amplified by RT-PCR with HTBI primers. TCRdb reprocessed the multiplex PCR reads via MiXCR and lists one record per CDR3 protein. This sample has around 660,000 distinct CDR3 sequences; approximately 42% occur once, and the top ten carry about 7.7%. Sequenced input: peripheral blood or thyroid tissue (not recorded which). The receptor set was obtained from an adult man with Graves' disease, either hyperthyroidism or ophthalmopathy (not recorded which).

Notes on this clonotype: Just one base apart from a much larger clone, this may be a read error. The chain links TRBV9 to TRBJ1-6; D is possibly TRBD1 (5 bases). The CDR3 is made up of 15 amino acids. The V end lost 4 bases, the J end lost 9 bases, and 17 bases lay between the germline ends. Germline CDR1 SGDLS, CDR2 YYNGEE. CDR3 region: CASSPQAQGGSPLHF. CDR3 coding DNA: TGTGCCAGCAGCCCCCAGGCCCAGGGAGGTTCACCCCTCCACTTT.

This clonotype was observed a handful of times. The CDR3 loop is CASSPSGGSGGELFF. CDR3 in DNA: TGCGCCAGCAGTCCTAGCGGGGGGAGTGGCGGGGAGCTGTTTTTT. V usage is TRBV10-2 and J usage is TRBJ2-2, with 11 bases identical to TRBD2. Germline lookup yields CDR1 WSHSY and CDR2 SAAADI. J gave up 7 bases and V 5 bases, and 6 bases lay outside the gene matches. The CDR3 is made up of 15 amino acids.

V usage is TRBV5-1 and J usage is TRBJ1-1; D unresolved. The germline V gene encodes CDR1 SGHRS and CDR2 YFSETQ. The CDR3 contains 15 residues. V lost 0 bases, J lost 1 base, and 10 bases lay in between. DNA for the CDR3: TGCGCCAGCAGCTTGGGCACCTACACGAACACTGAAGCTTTCTTT. It specifies CASSLGTYTNTEAFF.

The CDR3 here is CASRNRDDSLHF. CDR3 nucleotides: TGTGCCAGCAGAAACAGGGATGATTCCCTCCACTTT. This rearrangement joins TRBV2 to TRBJ1-6, with a possible D match to TRBD1 (6 bases). The CDR3 spans 12 residues. CDR1 SNHLY and CDR2 FYNNEI come from the germline V gene. V dropped 6 bases and J dropped 14 bases, with 14 bases sitting between them.

The chain links TRBV7-9 to TRBJ1-2; D not certain. Germline-derived CDR1 and CDR2 are SEHNR and FQNEAQ (reference sequence). This CDR3 region has 13 residues. V was cut by 6 bases and J by 5 bases, with 13 bases left in between. CDR3: CASSETPAYGYTF. Written as DNA, the CDR3 is TGTGCCAGCAGTGAAACCCCAGCATATGGCTACACCTTC. Full variable domain (rest looked up from reference TRBV7-9 and TRBJ1-2): DTGVSQNPRHKITKRGQNVTFRCDPISEHNRLYWYRQTLGQGPEFLTYFQNEAQLEKSRLLSDRFSAERPKGSFSTLEIQRTEQGDSAMYLCASSETPAYGYTFGSGTRLTVV.

The chain uses TRBV29-1 and TRBJ1-4, with D perhaps TRBD1 (6 bases). The V and J ends lost 4 bases and 8 bases respectively, with 14 bases between them. This CDR3 is 13 amino acids long. Germline loops: CDR1 SQVTM, CDR2 ANQGSEA. The CDR3 nucleotides read TGCAGCGTTGGCGGCGGACAGAGCGAAAAACTGTTTTTT. Protein product: CSVGGGQSEKLFF.

The rearrangement joins TRBV10-1 to TRBJ2-7; 10 bases agree with TRBD2. The CDR3 is 17 residues long. Germline V gene data show CDR1 as WNHNN and CDR2 as SYGVQD (reference sequence). V lost 3 bases, J lost 5 bases, and 13 bases stayed unmatched. Written as DNA, the CDR3 is TGCGCCAGCAGTGACCCTCGGTCGATAGCGGGAGGCGACGAGCAGTACTTC. It specifies CASSDPRSIAGGDEQYF.

Ten or more counts support this clonotype. The rearrangement uses TRBV7-9 and TRBJ2-5, with 9 bases lining up with TRBD1. Germline assignment: CDR1 SEHNR and CDR2 FQNEAQ (reference sequence). The CDR3 contains 14 residues. Unmatched junction bases numbered 3, after V lost 4 bases and J lost 3 bases. CDR3 sequence reads: CASSSGTGKETQYF. DNA of the CDR3: TGTGCCAGCAGCTCGGGGACAGGGAAAGAGACCCAGTACTTC.

The rearrangement links TRBV24-1 to TRBJ2-7; D possibly corresponds to TRBD2 (5 bases). V gave up 10 bases and J gave up 4 bases, with 7 bases separating them. Germline values: CDR1 KGHDR, CDR2 SFDVKD. The CDR3 runs to 10 residues. The CDR3, as DNA: TGTGCCACTAGGGAGTACGAGCAGTACTTC. As protein: CATREYEQYF.

The chain has TRBV4-1 and TRBJ2-5, with D perhaps matching TRBD2 (5 bases). Germline V gives CDR1 MGHRA, CDR2 YSYEKL. Trimming left V 1 base short and J 0 bases short, with 12 bases between. The CDR3 runs 16 residues. The CDR3: CASSQGDGEYQETQYF. The CDR3, as DNA: TGCGCCAGCAGCCAAGGAGACGGGGAGTACCAAGAGACCCAGTACTTC.

This chain links TRBV5-1 with TRBJ1-2, with unresolved D. Per germline, CDR1 SGHRS and CDR2 YFSETQ. The CDR3 covers 15 residues. Trimming left V 1 base short and J 3 bases short, with 13 bases between. Written as DNA, the CDR3 is TGCGCCAGCAGCTTGAATCCTACGCATGACTATGGCTACACCTTC. As protein: CASSLNPTHDYGYTF.

The chain couples TRBV19 to TRBJ2-7; D possibly corresponds to TRBD1 (5 bases). Germline V gives CDR1 LNHDA, CDR2 SQIVND (reference sequence). The germline V and J ends were trimmed by 3 bases and 10 bases, with 13 bases remaining between them. This CDR3 region has 12 residues. The CDR3 bases are TGTGCCAGTAGTATCGACAGCGAAGAACAGTACTTC. It encodes CASSIDSEEQYF.

This clonotype appeared many times. One end of the junction does not line up with germline, which may come from a read error. V usage is TRBV12-3 or TRBV12-4 and J usage is TRBJ1-2; a possible D gene is TRBD1 (6 bases). The CDR3 runs to 12 residues. CDR3 nucleotide sequence: TGTGCCAGCAGCTTAGGGGGACTAGGCTACACCTTC. The encoded protein is CASSLGGLGYTF.

This clonotype was recorded a few times. The chain uses TRBV20-1 and TRBJ1-5, with D possibly TRBD1 on 5 matching bases. CDR1 DFQATT and CDR2 SNEGSKA come from the germline V gene (reference sequence). This CDR3 is built from 14 residues. Trimming removed 3 bases from V and 1 base from J, with 10 bases in between. This CDR3 reads CSARGGMSNQPQHF. The CDR3 nucleotides read TGCAGTGCTAGGGGGGGGATGAGCAATCAGCCCCAGCATTTT.

This chain uses TRBV15 with TRBJ2-1; 7 bases agree with TRBD1. The V segment lost 3 bases and the J segment 8 bases; nucleotides outside the gene matches: 10. The CDR3 sequence is 15 residues long. CDR1 and CDR2 (germline): LNHNV, YYDKDF (reference sequence). CDR3 DNA sequence: TGTGCCACCAGCAGTGGGGGACAGTACGCGGATGAGCAGTTCTTC. Translation gives CATSSGGQYADEQFF.

The genes are TRBV20-1 and TRBJ1-2; weak D call: TRBD1 (6 bases). V lost 6 bases to trimming and J lost 8 bases, with 19 bases between them. Germline V gene lookup returns CDR1 DFQATT and CDR2 SNEGSKA (reference sequence). This CDR3 has 13 amino acids. In DNA form, the CDR3 reads TGCAGTGCCTATCCGGGGGGCGAATCGGGCTACACCTTC. It codes for CSAYPGGESGYTF.

The chain employs TRBV19 and TRBJ1-5, with D possibly being TRBD1 (5 bases). The V and J ends lost 4 bases and 2 bases respectively, with 15 bases between them. Germline-derived CDR1 and CDR2 are LNHDA and SQIVND (reference sequence). CDR3 size: 16 residues. The CDR3 DNA follows: TGTGCCAGTAGTACCCCATGGGGCGACGGCAATCAGCCCCAGCATTTT. This sequence encodes CASSTPWGDGNQPQHF.

This clonotype has just a few counts. The chain is built from TRBV19 and TRBJ2-5; 8 bases agree with TRBD2. The CDR3 totals 14 residues. J was trimmed by 3 bases and V by 3 bases; bases with no gene match: 3. Per germline, CDR1 LNHDA and CDR2 SQIVND (reference sequence). Written as DNA, the CDR3 is TGTGCCAGTAGTATTTCACTAGCGGAAGAGACCCAGTACTTC. Its translation: CASSISLAEETQYF.

This clonotype was counted ten times or more. The chain couples TRBV12-3 or TRBV12-4 to TRBJ2-7; D possibly corresponds to TRBD1 (5 bases). The CDR3 extends over 14 amino acids. V gave up 1 base and J gave up 0 bases, with 7 bases separating them. The CDR3 is CASSLGGFSYEQYF. CDR3 DNA sequence: TGTGCCAGCAGTTTAGGGGGCTTCTCCTACGAGCAGTACTTC.

This clonotype was recorded a few times. V and J are TRBV19 and TRBJ1-5; unclear D gene. The CDR3 spans 13 residues. Trimming left V 3 bases short and J 4 bases short, with 7 bases between. Germline V gene lookup returns CDR1 LNHDA and CDR2 SQIVND (reference sequence). The CDR3 sequence: CASSMMDNQPQHF. The CDR3 DNA reads TGTGCCAGTAGTATGATGGATAATCAGCCCCAGCATTTT.

This clonotype was seen many times. The chain has TRBV24-1 and TRBJ2-5; 9 nucleotides agree with TRBD1. Germline V gene lookup returns CDR1 KGHDR and CDR2 SFDVKD. V lost 4 bases to trimming and J lost 2 bases; unmatched junction nucleotides: 7. The CDR3 is made up of 16 amino acids. The CDR3 protein is CATSDITGTGQETQYF. CDR3 sequence (DNA): TGTGCCACCAGTGACATTACCGGGACAGGGCAAGAGACCCAGTACTTC.

The CDR3 DNA reads TGTGCCAGCGGCATAGGTCGTTCACCCCTCCACTTT. This gives the protein CASGIGRSPLHF. V usage is TRBV7-8 and J usage is TRBJ1-6, with D hard to call. This CDR3 contains 12 residues. Germline V gene lookup returns CDR1 SGHVS and CDR2 FQNEAQ. Deletions cut 8 bases from V and 9 bases from J, with 11 bases between. Full variable domain (outside the CDR3, taken from reference TRBV7-8 and TRBJ1-6): GAGVSQSPRYKVAKRGQDVALRCDPISGHVSLFWYQQALGQGPEFLTYFQNEAQLDKSGLPSDRFFAERPEGSVSTLKIQRTQQEDSAVYLCASGIGRSPLHFGNGTRLTVT.

This clonotype appeared once. The genes are TRBV19 and TRBJ1-4, with 7 positions matching TRBD1. Germline CDR1 reads LNHDA; CDR2 reads SQIVND (reference sequence). Losses at the gene ends were 4 bases for V and 3 bases for J; bases not matched to a gene: 5. This CDR3 region has 15 residues. CDR3 protein: CASSNFGTANEKLFF. DNA for the CDR3: TGTGCCAGTAGTAACTTCGGGACAGCTAATGAAAAACTGTTTTTT.